Described below is a single TCR beta chain sequence and its context. The data were taken from a study of blood T cell repertoires in COVID-19. For the study at large: Samples of COVID-19 (acute and convalescent) were obtained from the United States, Italy and Spain. Sources were T cells, B-cell-depleted T cells, or PBMCs; the material itself was cDNA or gDNA.

The CDR3 consists of 14 residues. The germline gives CDR1 GTSNPN, CDR2 SVGIG (reference sequence). The V gene end was trimmed by 2 bases and the J gene end by 7 bases; junction bases not matched to a gene: 6. Original handling: Quantification of nucleated cells was approximated via reference gene primer amplification. Generated by immunoSEQ multiplex PCR, the TCRdb table keeps only in-frame clones and is missing some. That table supplies the V and J calls and clone size; D and trimming were determined from the DNA. The sample shows about 140,000 clones, roughly 84% of them seen only once. One Seattle source followed patients from active infection through their disease course.

The sequence derives from a man aged 25-45 years with COVID-19, enrolled during active disease. The chain couples TRBV30 to TRBJ2-2, with 8 bases fitting TRBD2. Input material: peripheral blood. In DNA, the CDR3 is TGTGCCTGGAGTCCAGCGGGAGAGGGCGGGGAGCTGTTTTTT. Protein product: CAWSPAGEGGELFF.